This entry lists 21 T cell receptor beta chains sequenced from one sample in a study of T cells in Graves' hyperthyroidism and ophthalmopathy. RNA transcripts gave rise to amplified TCR beta CDR3 regions. With the HTBI primer set, the TCR CDR3 went through a first round of RT-PCR. TCRdb analysed the multiplex PCR reads with MiXCR anew, one entry per CDR3 protein. The sample lists some 550,000 distinct CDR3 sequences, about a fifth occurring once. Sequenced sample: blood. The receptors derive from a man aged 18 to 35 with Graves' hyperthyroidism.

This clonotype was counted ten times or more. V and J are TRBV2 and TRBJ2-7; weak D call: TRBD1 (5 bases). The CDR3 totals 13 residues. Per the germline V gene, CDR1 is SNHLY and CDR2 is FYNNEI. Between the trimmed V and J ends, which lost 8 bases and 1 base, there was a span of 12 bases. Here the CDR3 reads CASRYGHSYEQYF. CDR3 in DNA: TGTGCCAGCCGGTATGGACATTCCTACGAGCAGTACTTC.

This clonotype has more than one count but fewer than ten. At one end, the junction sequence differs from germline, possibly due to a read error. J is TRBJ2-7 and V is TRBV30, with a weak D call TRBD1 (6 bases). Germline CDR1 reads GTSNPN; CDR2 reads SVGIG (reference sequence). The CDR3 covers 14 residues. DNA of the CDR3: TGTGCCTGGAACGGAACCCCCGGGACAAGGCATTACTATTTC. Translation: CAWNGTPGTRHYYF.

This clonotype has only one observation. An end of the junction differs from the germline gene, which may be a read error. The genes are TRBV9 and TRBJ1-3; D is unclear. The CDR3 contains 14 residues. CDR1 SGDLS and CDR2 YYNGEE come from the germline V gene. The CDR3 here is CASSVATSGTTIYF. CDR3 coding DNA: TGTGCCAGCAGCGTAGCCACCTCTGGAACCACCATATATTTT.

This clonotype came up a few times. The chain is built from TRBV12-3 or TRBV12-4 and TRBJ2-2; D is unclear. The V end was cut by 3 bases, the J end by 3 bases, with 8 bases between. This CDR3 is 14 amino acids long. CDR3 sequence (DNA): TGTGCCAGCAGTTTCGTGCCATACACCGGGGAGCTGTTTTTT. Its protein is CASSFVPYTGELFF.

The chain recombines TRBV4-2 with TRBJ1-5; D gene unclear. Germline assignment: CDR1 LGHNA and CDR2 YNFKEQ. V lost 1 base to trimming and J lost 5 bases, with 9 bases between them. The CDR3 length is 14 residues. The CDR3 sequence: CASSQVFGDQPQHF. CDR3 sequence (DNA): TGTGCCAGCAGCCAAGTGTTCGGCGATCAGCCCCAGCATTTT.

This clonotype was recorded many times. This chain connects TRBV10-3 to TRBJ1-5; 8 nucleotides match TRBD1. The ends lost 9 bases at V and 3 bases at J; junction bases unmatched: 7. This CDR3 region has 14 residues. The V gene's germline CDR1 is ENHRY and CDR2 SYGVKD. CDR3 amino acids: CAIKKQGDNQPQHF. CDR3 nucleotides: TGTGCCATTAAAAAACAGGGGGACAATCAGCCCCAGCATTTT.

This clonotype was seen repeatedly, ten times or more. This sequence joins TRBV12-3 or TRBV12-4 and TRBJ1-1, with TRBD1 as a possible D gene (6 bases). The CDR3 spans 14 residues. V was pared by 3 bases and J by 0 bases, with 8 bases between. As DNA, the CDR3 is TGTGCCAGCAGTTTGGGACACATGAACACTGAAGCTTTCTTT. Translated: CASSLGHMNTEAFF.

This clonotype has ten or more counts. The chain combines TRBV24-1 with TRBJ2-5, with D unresolved. V shed 3 bases and J shed 0 bases, with 10 bases lying between them. In germline, CDR1 is KGHDR, CDR2 SFDVKD. The CDR3 loop spans 15 amino acids. The CDR3 coding sequence is TGTGCCACCAGTGATCCCGATCGATACCAAGAGACCCAGTACTTC. Its translation: CATSDPDRYQETQYF.

This chain joins TRBV20-1 and TRBJ1-2, with D perhaps TRBD1 (5 bases). This CDR3 is built from 10 residues. Per germline, CDR1 DFQATT and CDR2 SNEGSKA (reference sequence). The germline V and J ends were trimmed by 6 bases and 8 bases, with 10 bases remaining between them. The CDR3 DNA reads as TGCAGTGCGGGGGTGGGCGGCTACACCTTC. This codes for CSAGVGGYTF.

Comments on this clonotype: A much larger clonotype is one base distant, so this may be a read error. This chain joins TRBV11-2 and TRBJ1-2; the match to TRBD1 covers 7 bases. Germline lookup yields CDR1 SGHAT and CDR2 FQNNGV. The CDR3 consists of 14 residues. J gave up 6 bases and V 0 bases, and 4 bases lay outside the gene matches. CDR3 region: CASSLDRGDDGYTF. The DNA for the CDR3 is TGTGCCAGCAGCTTAGACAGGGGGGACGATGGCTACACCTTC.

This clonotype has a count of ten or more. The V and J genes are TRBV28 and TRBJ1-1; 7 bases agree with TRBD1. Per germline, CDR1 MDHEN and CDR2 SYDVKM. After removal of 2 bases from V and 8 bases from J, the junction contained 5 bases not matched to a gene. This CDR3 contains 13 residues. CDR3 amino acids: CASSLLDRPEAFF. The CDR3 DNA reads as TGTGCCAGCAGTTTACTGGACAGGCCAGAAGCTTTCTTT.

This clonotype was recorded many times. This chain uses TRBV2 with TRBJ2-7; D might be TRBD1 (5 bases). Germline CDR1 reads SNHLY; CDR2 reads FYNNEI. The CDR3 is 15 amino acids. V lost 8 bases, J lost 1 base, and 18 bases lay in between. CDR3 sequence: CASLSNRGWSYEQYF. The CDR3 nucleotides read TGTGCCAGCCTCTCAAATAGGGGTTGGTCCTACGAGCAGTACTTC.

This clonotype was counted many times. The rearrangement links TRBV6-2 or TRBV6-3 to TRBJ2-4; 9 bases are shared with TRBD2. CDR1 is MNHEY and CDR2 is SVGEGT in the germline V gene. Losses at the gene ends were 6 bases for V and 8 bases for J; bases not matched to a gene: 11. The CDR3 runs 15 residues. In DNA form, the CDR3 reads TGTGCCAGCAGAAGGACCTTAGCGGGGGTGGACATTCAGTACTTC. Translation: CASRRTLAGVDIQYF.

The chain carries TRBV11-2 and TRBJ2-7, with D uncertain. Germline V gene sequence: CDR1 SGHAT, CDR2 FQNNGV. Between the trimmed V and J ends, which lost 3 bases and 7 bases, there was a span of 13 bases. CDR3 length: 13 residues. DNA of the CDR3: TGTGCCAGCAGCTTGACCAACCTACGAGAGCAGTACTTC. It codes for CASSLTNLREQYF.

The CDR3 DNA reads as TGTGCCAGCAGTTGGACGGTATCCTACAATGAGCAGTTCTTC. The encoded protein is CASSWTVSYNEQFF. The chain combines TRBV12-3 or TRBV12-4 with TRBJ2-1; D call uncertain. The CDR3 has 14 amino acids. Trimming removed 4 bases from V and 1 base from J, with 8 bases in between.

This clonotype was found a few times. V usage is TRBV7-2 and J usage is TRBJ1-2, with D uncertain. CDR1 is SGHTA and CDR2 is FQGNSA in the germline V gene. V dropped 1 base and J dropped 8 bases, with 11 bases sitting between them. The CDR3 length is 13 residues. Written as DNA, the CDR3 is TGTGCCAGCAGCTTAGATCTTAGCAGGGGCTACACCTTC. It codes for CASSLDLSRGYTF.

This clonotype was observed at least ten times. This rearrangement joins TRBV6-8 to TRBJ1-3; perhaps TRBD1 as D (6 bases). The V and J ends lost 8 bases and 3 bases respectively, with 26 bases between them. Germline CDR1 reads MNHGY; CDR2 reads SAAAGT. This CDR3 comprises 18 residues. CDR3 region: CASPTGGAQYQIGNTIYF. CDR3 sequence (DNA): TGTGCCAGCCCGACGGGGGGGGCCCAGTATCAGATTGGAAACACCATATATTTT.

This clonotype appeared many times. The chain carries TRBV6-5 and TRBJ2-2; D is perhaps TRBD2 (5 bases). Trimming pared 0 bases from V and 7 bases from J, leaving 12 bases between. The germline V gene encodes CDR1 MNHEY and CDR2 SVGAGI. This CDR3 is built from 15 residues. CDR3 sequence (DNA): TGTGCCAGCAGTTACTCCCTTGACCGGGGCGGGGAGCTGTTTTTT. Translation gives CASSYSLDRGGELFF.

This clonotype occurred a few times. In nucleotides, the CDR3 is TGTGCCAGCAGCTTAGCCCCAGGATGGGCGGATTCACCCCTCCACTTT. This encodes CASSLAPGWADSPLHF. The chain employs TRBV7-2 and TRBJ1-6; D uncertain. The ends were cut back, 0 bases at V and 8 bases at J, with 14 bases in the middle. This CDR3 comprises 16 residues. Germline V gives CDR1 SGHTA, CDR2 FQGNSA.

In its sample, this clonotype was seen many times. The V and J genes are TRBV4-1 and TRBJ2-5; TRBD1 is a possible D gene (6 bases). The germline V gene has CDR1 MGHRA and CDR2 YSYEKL. This CDR3 is 16 amino acids long. Trimming stripped 0 bases from V and 0 bases from J, with 11 bases between. CDR3 sequence reads: CASSQEEGTYQETQYF. The CDR3 DNA is TGCGCCAGCAGCCAAGAAGAGGGGACATACCAAGAGACCCAGTACTTC.

This clonotype was seen ten or more times. The V and J genes are TRBV28 and TRBJ1-1, with 9 bases identical to TRBD1. J lost 5 bases, V lost 5 bases, and 9 bases had no gene match. The germline gives CDR1 MDHEN, CDR2 SYDVKM. The CDR3 contains 15 residues. The CDR3 loop reads CASSPTGGRRTEAFF. CDR3 sequence (DNA): TGTGCCAGCAGTCCCACAGGGGGCAGACGGACTGAAGCTTTCTTT. The full variable domain, with the rest looked up from reference TRBV28 and TRBJ1-1, is DVKVTQSSRYLVKRTGEKVFLECVQDMDHENMFWYRQDPGLGLRLIYFSYDVKMKEKGDIPEGYSVSREKKERFSLILESASTNQTSMYLCASSPTGGRRTEAFFGQGTRLTVV.